The TCR beta chain described here comes from a study of neurological immune-mediated disorders. The table lists this clonotype with many counts. The T cells used for sorted libraries numbered around 1 million, either CD4+ or CD8+. The CDR3 contains 14 residues. Germline loops: CDR1 DFQATT, CDR2 SNEGSKA (reference sequence). The J segment lost 1 base and the V segment lost 2 bases, leaving 1 base of the junction unmatched. TCRdb analysed the 5' RACE reads with MiXCR anew, one entry per CDR3 protein. The profile shows around 15,000 distinct CDR3 sequences, roughly 9% of them singletons. This sequence originates from a man between 50 and 59 years old in good health. This chain links TRBV20-1 with TRBJ2-1, with 8 bases that match TRBD2. Sequencing was done on a sample of CD8+ T cells from blood. CDR3 residues: CSARTSGSYNEQFF. The CDR3 nucleotides are TGCAGTGCTAGAACTAGCGGATCCTACAATGAGCAGTTCTTC.